Shown below are 21 T cell receptor beta chains from a single sample sequenced in a study of blood T cell repertoires in COVID-19. The assay was immunoSEQ multiplex PCR, and TCRdb's table has in-frame clones only and misses some. The sample yields 310,000 or so clones, roughly 90% seen once. The sample was peripheral blood. All receptors come from a man aged 18 to 30 who had recovered from COVID-19.

The V call is TRBV19, the J call TRBJ1-6, with D maybe TRBD1 (5 bases). V lost 1 base and J 4 bases, leaving 8 bases between the germline ends. CDR3 length: 15 amino acids. CDR1 and CDR2 from the germline V gene are LNHDA and SQIVND (reference sequence). The DNA of the CDR3 is TGTGCCAGTAGTATAGGGACACCTTATAATTCACCCCTCCACTTT. As protein: CASSIGTPYNSPLHF.

Here the CDR3 reads CASSVGVASVQETQYF. CDR3 DNA: TGTGCCAGCAGCGTAGGGGTGGCTAGCGTACAAGAGACCCAGTACTTC. V and J are TRBV9 and TRBJ2-5, with D perhaps matching TRBD2 (6 bases). Germline V gene lookup returns CDR1 SGDLS and CDR2 YYNGEE. The CDR3 runs 16 residues. The germline V and J ends were trimmed by 0 bases and 2 bases, with 14 bases remaining between them.

The DNA of the CDR3 is TGCGCCAGCAGCGTTACAGACAGGGCCTACACCTTC. Protein sequence: CASSVTDRAYTF. The V call is TRBV5-1, the J call TRBJ1-2, with 7 bases lining up with TRBD1. Germline lookup yields CDR1 SGHRS and CDR2 YFSETQ. The CDR3 runs to 12 residues. Trimming removed 4 bases from V and 10 bases from J; junction bases left unmatched: 7.

This rearrangement joins TRBV30 to TRBJ1-1; 12 bases match TRBD1. Germline CDR1 reads GTSNPN; CDR2 reads SVGIG (reference sequence). The CDR3 is 17 amino acids. V dropped 3 bases and J dropped 4; count of bases not matched to a gene: 12. The CDR3 DNA reads as TGTGCCTGGAGCAAACCGGGACAGGGGGCGCAGGGCACTGAAGCTTTCTTT. Its protein product is CAWSKPGQGAQGTEAFF.

This rearrangement joins TRBV6-1 to TRBJ2-2; D gene uncertain. The CDR3 has 14 residues. Looked up from germline, CDR1 is MNHNS and CDR2 is SASEGT. V was shortened by 2 bases and J by 1 base, with 5 bases between the two germline ends. The CDR3 spells CASSEWQNTGELFF. In nucleotides, the CDR3 is TGTGCCAGCAGTGAATGGCAGAACACCGGGGAGCTGTTTTTT.

This rearrangement joins TRBV10-3 to TRBJ2-1; 7 nucleotides match TRBD2. Germline V CDR1 and CDR2: ENHRY, SYGVKD. The CDR3 totals 14 residues. V trimming: 6 bases; J trimming: 9 bases; junction bases outside the gene matches: 11. CDR3 in amino acids: CAIRGRGDRGEQFF. DNA for the CDR3: TGTGCCATCAGAGGCCGGGGGGACCGCGGTGAGCAGTTCTTC.

The chain combines TRBV12-3 or TRBV12-4 with TRBJ1-1; no reliable D call. Trimming removed 1 base from V and 7 bases from J, with 10 bases in between. This CDR3 spans 13 amino acids. The CDR3 sequence: CASSLERGFEAFF. CDR3 DNA sequence: TGTGCCAGCAGTTTAGAGCGGGGTTTTGAAGCTTTCTTT.

The chain has TRBV10-2 and TRBJ2-3; 8 bases agree with TRBD1. This CDR3 spans 15 amino acids. The V gene's germline CDR1 is WSHSY and CDR2 SAAADI. J gave up 2 bases and V 3 bases, and 4 bases lay outside the gene matches. The CDR3 reads CASSDHRGNTDTQYF. The CDR3 DNA follows: TGCGCCAGCAGTGATCACAGGGGGAACACAGATACGCAGTATTTT.

This chain uses TRBV7-8 with TRBJ1-4; 9 bases match TRBD1. The trim removed 5 bases at V and 6 bases at J, leaving 10 bases unmatched. The CDR3 sequence is 16 residues long. Per the germline V gene, CDR1 is SGHVS and CDR2 is FQNEAQ. The CDR3 region has the DNA TGTGCCAGCAGCCTTGGTCCGGGACAGGGTGATGAAAAACTGTTTTTT. It specifies CASSLGPGQGDEKLFF.

This clone came up once. V is TRBV6-2 or TRBV6-3 and J is TRBJ1-4, with a weak D call TRBD1 (6 bases). The germline gives CDR1 MNHEY, CDR2 SVGEGT. This CDR3 region has 16 residues. Trimming shortened V by 4 bases and J by 6 bases, and 18 bases separated the two germline ends. The CDR3 protein is CASSSAGATVDEKLFF. As DNA, the CDR3 is TGTGCCAGCAGTTCGGCAGGGGCTACTGTGGATGAAAAACTGTTTTTT.

V is TRBV4-1 and J is TRBJ2-4, with TRBD1 matching over 8 bases. Trimming removed 1 base from V and 0 bases from J; junction bases left unmatched: 11. Per the germline V gene, CDR1 is MGHRA and CDR2 is YSYEKL. The CDR3 is 19 amino acids. CDR3 in amino acids: CASSQGVTGATLAKNIQYF. The CDR3 DNA sequence: TGCGCCAGCAGCCAAGGGGTGACAGGGGCGACCTTAGCCAAAAACATTCAGTACTTC.

J is TRBJ1-2 and V is TRBV6-1, with a weak D call TRBD1 (6 bases). This CDR3 has 14 amino acids. Germline V gene sequence: CDR1 MNHNS, CDR2 SASEGT. V was clipped by 1 base and J by 8 bases, with 14 bases between them. This CDR3 reads CASSEEAGAQGYTF. CDR3 coding DNA: TGTGCCAGCAGTGAAGAGGCAGGGGCGCAGGGCTACACCTTC.

The rearrangement joins TRBV4-1 to TRBJ1-2; 8 bases match TRBD1. The J segment lost 14 bases and the V segment lost 1 base, leaving 12 bases of the junction unmatched. The CDR3 consists of 14 residues. The V gene's germline CDR1 is MGHRA and CDR2 YSYEKL. The CDR3 bases are TGCGCCAGCAGCCAAGTGGGGACAGGTCTCTTTAGAACCTTC. This encodes CASSQVGTGLFRTF.

This clone appeared a single time. V usage is TRBV11-2 and J usage is TRBJ1-1, with 10 bases matching TRBD1. V gave up 3 bases and J gave up 2 bases; unmatched junction bases: 3. The CDR3 contains 15 residues. Per germline, CDR1 SGHAT and CDR2 FQNNGV. For the CDR3, the DNA is TGTGCCAGCAGCTTCCGGACAGGGGGAAACACTGAAGCTTTCTTT. Translation gives CASSFRTGGNTEAFF.

The chain combines TRBV3-1 (or the pseudogene TRBV3-2) with TRBJ1-6; 8 nucleotides agree with TRBD1. The CDR3 totals 14 residues. Trimming cost V 4 bases and J 6 bases; bases outside gene matches: 2. CDR1 is LGHDT, CDR2 YNNKEL, per germline (reference sequence). The CDR3 nucleotides read TGTGCCAGCAGCCGCGACAGGGGTAATTCACCCCTCCACTTT. It codes for CASSRDRGNSPLHF.

The chain links TRBV11-2 to TRBJ2-7; no definite D call. Germline values: CDR1 SGHAT, CDR2 FQNNGV. The CDR3 contains 13 residues. Trimming left V 1 base short and J 3 bases short, with 7 bases between. This CDR3 reads CASSLGSLYEQYF. As DNA, the CDR3 is TGTGCCAGCAGCTTAGGCAGTCTCTACGAGCAGTACTTC.

The chain links TRBV9 to TRBJ2-1, with 9 bases lining up with TRBD2. After removal of 4 bases from V and 5 bases from J, the junction contained 7 bases not matched to a gene. The CDR3 is 15 residues long. Germline V CDR1 and CDR2: SGDLS, YYNGEE. CDR3 nucleotides: TGTGCCAGCAGCCCAACCGGGACTAGCCACAATGAGCAGTTCTTC. Protein: CASSPTGTSHNEQFF.

The genes are TRBV30 and TRBJ2-1; TRBD2 matches at 7 bases. The germline V gene has CDR1 GTSNPN and CDR2 SVGIG (reference sequence). V lost 2 bases and J lost 6; bases outside the gene matches: 7. The CDR3 consists of 14 residues. In nucleotides, the CDR3 is TGTGCCTGGAGTACGAGGGAGGGCCTCAATGAGCAGTTCTTC. It is translated as CAWSTREGLNEQFF.

The V gene is TRBV15, the J gene TRBJ2-1; unclear D gene. Between the trimmed V and J ends, which lost 3 bases and 5 bases, there was a span of 5 bases. The CDR3 runs 12 residues. Per the germline V gene, CDR1 is LNHNV and CDR2 is YYDKDF (reference sequence). The CDR3, as DNA: TGTGCCACCAGCAGGCCAGACAATGAGCAGTTCTTC. Translation: CATSRPDNEQFF. Full variable domain (remainder filled in from reference TRBV15 and TRBJ2-1): DAMVIQNPRYQVTQFGKPVTLSCSQTLNHNVMYWYQQKSSQAPKLLFHYYDKDFNNEADTPDNFQSRRPNTSFCFLDIRSPGLGDTAMYLCATSRPDNEQFFGPGTRLTVL.

V is TRBV29-1 and J is TRBJ1-1, with TRBD1 identical over 8 bases. CDR1 and CDR2 (germline): SQVTM, ANQGSEA. This CDR3 is built from 16 residues. The trim removed 0 bases at V and 1 base at J, leaving 7 bases unmatched. CDR3 protein: CSVEDPGQGSNTEAFF. The CDR3 region has the DNA TGCAGCGTTGAAGACCCTGGACAGGGCTCGAACACTGAAGCTTTCTTT.

The rearrangement links TRBV19 to TRBJ1-1; a weak D match, TRBD1 (5 bases). CDR3 length equals 12 residues. V lost 8 bases to trimming and J lost 4 bases, with 11 bases between them. Germline V gene data show CDR1 as LNHDA and CDR2 as SQIVND (reference sequence). The CDR3 bases are TGTGCCAGTGCAGGGTTGGTCACTGAAGCTTTCTTT. Its translation is CASAGLVTEAFF.